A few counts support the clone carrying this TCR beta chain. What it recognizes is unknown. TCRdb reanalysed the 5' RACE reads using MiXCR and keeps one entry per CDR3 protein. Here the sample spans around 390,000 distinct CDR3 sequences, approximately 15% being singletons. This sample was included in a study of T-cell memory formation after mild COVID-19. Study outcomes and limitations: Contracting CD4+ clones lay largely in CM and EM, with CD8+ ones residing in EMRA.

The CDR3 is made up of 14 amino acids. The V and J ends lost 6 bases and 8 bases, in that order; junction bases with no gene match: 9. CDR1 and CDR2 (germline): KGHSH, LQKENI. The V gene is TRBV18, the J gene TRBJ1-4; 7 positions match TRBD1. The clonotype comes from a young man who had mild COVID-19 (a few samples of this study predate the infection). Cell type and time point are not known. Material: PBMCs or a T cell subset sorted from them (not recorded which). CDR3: CASSLDRVAEKLFF. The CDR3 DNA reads TGTGCCAGCTCGCTTGACAGGGTGGCCGAAAAACTGTTTTTT.